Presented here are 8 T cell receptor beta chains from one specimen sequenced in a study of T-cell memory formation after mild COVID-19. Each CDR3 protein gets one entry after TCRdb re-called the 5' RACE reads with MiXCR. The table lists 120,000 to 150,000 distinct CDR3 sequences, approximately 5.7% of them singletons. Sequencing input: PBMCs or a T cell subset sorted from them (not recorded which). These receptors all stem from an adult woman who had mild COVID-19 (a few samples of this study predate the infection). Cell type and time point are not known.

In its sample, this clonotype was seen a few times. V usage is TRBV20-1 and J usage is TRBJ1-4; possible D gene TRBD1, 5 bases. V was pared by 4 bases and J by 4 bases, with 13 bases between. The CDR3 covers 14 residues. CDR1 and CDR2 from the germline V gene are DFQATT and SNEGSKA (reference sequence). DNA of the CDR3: TGCAGTGCTAAAGCAGGGAAGGTTAATGAAAAACTGTTTTTT. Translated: CSAKAGKVNEKLFF.

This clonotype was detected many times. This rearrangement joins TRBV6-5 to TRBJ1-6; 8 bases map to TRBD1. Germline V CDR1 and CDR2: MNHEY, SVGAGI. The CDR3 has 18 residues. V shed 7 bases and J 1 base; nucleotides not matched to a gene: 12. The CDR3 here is CASNSGGTRSSYNSPLHF. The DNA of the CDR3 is TGTGCCAGCAACTCAGGGGGCACGCGTAGTTCCTATAATTCACCCCTCCACTTT.

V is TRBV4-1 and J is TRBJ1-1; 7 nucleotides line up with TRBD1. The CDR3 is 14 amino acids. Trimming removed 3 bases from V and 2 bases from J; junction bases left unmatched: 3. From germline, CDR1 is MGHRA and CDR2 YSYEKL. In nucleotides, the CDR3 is TGCGCCAGCAGCCATCGGACAGGAAACACTGAAGCTTTCTTT. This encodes CASSHRTGNTEAFF.

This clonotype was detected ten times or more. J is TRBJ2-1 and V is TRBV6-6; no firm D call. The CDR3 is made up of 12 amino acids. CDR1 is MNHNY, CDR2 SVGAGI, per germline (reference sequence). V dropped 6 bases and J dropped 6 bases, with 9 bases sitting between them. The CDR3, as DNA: TGTGCCAGCAGCCTCTCCAGCAATGAGCAGTTCTTC. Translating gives CASSLSSNEQFF.

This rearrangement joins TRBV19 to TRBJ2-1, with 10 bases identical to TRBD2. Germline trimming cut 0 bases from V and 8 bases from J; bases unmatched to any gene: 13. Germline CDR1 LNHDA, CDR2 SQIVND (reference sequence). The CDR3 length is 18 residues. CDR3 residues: CASSIEGYGTSAKYEQFF. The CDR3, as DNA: TGTGCCAGTAGTATAGAGGGGTACGGGACTAGCGCGAAGTATGAGCAGTTCTTC.

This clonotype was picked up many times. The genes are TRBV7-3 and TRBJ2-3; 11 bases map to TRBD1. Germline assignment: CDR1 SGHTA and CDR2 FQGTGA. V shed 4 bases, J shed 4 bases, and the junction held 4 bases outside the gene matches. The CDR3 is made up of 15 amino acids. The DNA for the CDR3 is TGTGCCAGCAGCTCGCGGACAGGGGGCGCAGATACGCAGTATTTT. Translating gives CASSSRTGGADTQYF.

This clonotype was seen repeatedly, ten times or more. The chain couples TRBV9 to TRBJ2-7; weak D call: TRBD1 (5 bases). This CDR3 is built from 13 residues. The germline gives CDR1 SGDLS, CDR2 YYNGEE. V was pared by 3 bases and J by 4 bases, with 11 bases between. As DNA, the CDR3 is TGTGCCAGCAGCGCCAATTCAGGGTACGAGCAGTACTTC. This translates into CASSANSGYEQYF.

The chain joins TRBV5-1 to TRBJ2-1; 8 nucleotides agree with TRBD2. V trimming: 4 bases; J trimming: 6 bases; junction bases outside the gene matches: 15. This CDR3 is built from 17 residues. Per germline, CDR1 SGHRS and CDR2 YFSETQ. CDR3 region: CASSLEPGTGGFNEQFF. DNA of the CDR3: TGCGCCAGCAGCCTGGAGCCGGGGACGGGAGGGTTCAATGAGCAGTTCTTC.